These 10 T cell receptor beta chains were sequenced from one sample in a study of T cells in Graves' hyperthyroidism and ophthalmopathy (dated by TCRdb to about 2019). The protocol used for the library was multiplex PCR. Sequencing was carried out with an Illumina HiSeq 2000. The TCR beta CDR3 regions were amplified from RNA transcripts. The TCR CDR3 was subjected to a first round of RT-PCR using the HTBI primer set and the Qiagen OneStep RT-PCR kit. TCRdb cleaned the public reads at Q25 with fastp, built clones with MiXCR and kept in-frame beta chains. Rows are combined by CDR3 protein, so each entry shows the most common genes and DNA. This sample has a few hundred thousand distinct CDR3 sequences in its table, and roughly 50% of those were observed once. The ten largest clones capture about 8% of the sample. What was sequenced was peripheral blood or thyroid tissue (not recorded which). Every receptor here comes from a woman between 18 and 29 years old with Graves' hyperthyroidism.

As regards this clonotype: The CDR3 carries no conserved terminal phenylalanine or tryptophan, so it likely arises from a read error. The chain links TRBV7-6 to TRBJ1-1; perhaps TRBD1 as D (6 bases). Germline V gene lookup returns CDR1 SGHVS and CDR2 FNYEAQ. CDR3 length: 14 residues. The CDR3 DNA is TGTGCCGGCAGCTCCTTACAGGGGAACACTGAAGCTTTCCTT. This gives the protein CAGSSLQGNTEAFL.

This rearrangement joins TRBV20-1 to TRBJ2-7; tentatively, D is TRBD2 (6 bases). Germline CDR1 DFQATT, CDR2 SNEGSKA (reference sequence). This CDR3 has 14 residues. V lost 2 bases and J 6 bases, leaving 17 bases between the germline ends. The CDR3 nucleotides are TGCAGTGCTAGAACGGGGAACACCGGGGGCGAGCAGTACTTC. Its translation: CSARTGNTGGEQYF.

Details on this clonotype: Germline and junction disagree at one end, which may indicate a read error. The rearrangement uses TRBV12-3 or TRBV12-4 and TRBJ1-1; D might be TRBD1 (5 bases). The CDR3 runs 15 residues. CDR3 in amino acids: CTSSLSPTGNTEAFF. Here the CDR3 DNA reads TGTACCAGCAGTTTATCTCCTACAGGGAACACTGAAGCTTTCTTT.

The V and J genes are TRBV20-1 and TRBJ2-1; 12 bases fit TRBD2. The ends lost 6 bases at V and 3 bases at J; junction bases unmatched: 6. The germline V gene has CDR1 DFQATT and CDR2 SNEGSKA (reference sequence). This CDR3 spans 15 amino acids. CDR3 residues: CSAPGLAGFYNEQFF. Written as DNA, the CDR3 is TGCAGTGCGCCAGGACTAGCGGGATTCTACAATGAGCAGTTCTTC.

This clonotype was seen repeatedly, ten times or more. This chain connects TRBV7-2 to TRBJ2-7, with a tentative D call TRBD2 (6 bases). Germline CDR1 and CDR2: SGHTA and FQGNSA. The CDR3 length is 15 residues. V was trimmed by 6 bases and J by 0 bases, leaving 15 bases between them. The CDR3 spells CASRTGDGSSYEQYF. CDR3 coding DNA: TGTGCCAGCAGAACTGGGGACGGGAGCTCCTACGAGCAGTACTTC. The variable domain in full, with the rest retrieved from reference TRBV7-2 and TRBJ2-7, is GAGVSQSPSNKVTEKGKDVELRCDPISGHTALYWYRQSLGQGLEFLIYFQGNSAPDKSGLPSDRFSAERTGGSVSTLTIQRTQQEDSAVYLCASRTGDGSSYEQYFGPGTRLTVT.

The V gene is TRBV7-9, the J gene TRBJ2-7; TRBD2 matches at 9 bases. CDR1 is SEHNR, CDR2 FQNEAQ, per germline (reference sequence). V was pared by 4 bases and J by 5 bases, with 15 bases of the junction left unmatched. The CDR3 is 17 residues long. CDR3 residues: CASSSWLVAGDRHEQYF. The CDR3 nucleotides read TGTGCCAGCAGCTCCTGGTTGGTAGCGGGAGATCGGCACGAGCAGTACTTC.

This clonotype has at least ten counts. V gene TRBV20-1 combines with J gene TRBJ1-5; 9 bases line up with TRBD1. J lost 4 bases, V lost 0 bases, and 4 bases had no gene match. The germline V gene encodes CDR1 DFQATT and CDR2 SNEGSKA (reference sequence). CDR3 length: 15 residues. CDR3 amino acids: CSARDRDRANQPQHF. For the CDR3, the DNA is TGCAGTGCTAGAGACCGGGACAGGGCGAATCAGCCCCAGCATTTT.

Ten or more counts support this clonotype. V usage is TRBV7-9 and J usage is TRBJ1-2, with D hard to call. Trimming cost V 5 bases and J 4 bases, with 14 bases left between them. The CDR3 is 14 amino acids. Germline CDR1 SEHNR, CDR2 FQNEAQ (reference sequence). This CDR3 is CASSPELGSYGYTF. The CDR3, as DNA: TGTGCCAGCAGCCCCGAACTGGGATCCTATGGCTACACCTTC.

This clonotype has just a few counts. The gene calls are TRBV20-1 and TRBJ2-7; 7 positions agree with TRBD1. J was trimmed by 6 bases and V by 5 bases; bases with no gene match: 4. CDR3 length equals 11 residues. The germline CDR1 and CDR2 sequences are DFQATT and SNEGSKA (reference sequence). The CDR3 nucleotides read TGCAGTGCTCCCCGACAGGGCGAGCAGTACTTC. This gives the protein CSAPRQGEQYF.

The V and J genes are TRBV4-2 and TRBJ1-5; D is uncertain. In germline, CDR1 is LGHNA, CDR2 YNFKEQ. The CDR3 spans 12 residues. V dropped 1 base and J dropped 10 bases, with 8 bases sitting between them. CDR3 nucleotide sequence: TGTGCCAGCAGCCAAGGAAACAGTCCCCAGCATTTT. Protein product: CASSQGNSPQHF.